Listed below are T cell receptor beta chains from one sample, sequenced in a study of T-cell reconstitution after alpha-beta-depleted transplantation in children. TCRdb re-called the PCR reads through MiXCR, storing one row per CDR3 protein. Seen here are roughly 220,000 distinct CDR3 sequences, about 11% observed once, and the top ten hold around 2.8%. The source was PBMCs from the stem cell graft donor, collected from the stem cell graft. Source of these receptors: a human donor who donated a stem cell graft to a child with acute lymphoblastic leukemia. The CDR3 runs from the conserved cysteine through the conserved F or W. Some rows have no size entry. The others give once, few or many, or a class for an expanded clone.

V	size	J	CDR3
TRBV20-1	many	TRBJ2-5	CSASRGEANWGETQYF
TRBV12-3/TRBV12-4	many	TRBJ1-2	CASIDRTSYGYTF
TRBV7-2	many	TRBJ1-1	CASSLRPQGVSTEAFF
TRBV12-3/TRBV12-4	many	TRBJ2-7	CASRSDGSSYEQYF
TRBV6-1	many	TRBJ2-1	CASSEAPESRVSSYNEQFF
TRBV4-3	.	TRBJ2-3	CASSQDPLAGGADTQYF
TRBV20-1	.	TRBJ1-1	CSAGGGQGVLNTEAFF
TRBV6-5	many	TRBJ2-5	CASSYRGGRETQYF
TRBV29-1	many	TRBJ2-7	CSGKDRADEQYF
TRBV30	few	TRBJ1-6	CAWSEGPKMALHF
TRBV20-1	many	TRBJ1-2	CSARGSESGAENGYTF
TRBV19	.	TRBJ2-2	CASSISGGHITGELFF
TRBV15	many	TRBJ1-5	CATRGDRVGGSNQPQHF
TRBV4-3	.	TRBJ2-3	CASSQDRGGVDFTDTQYF
TRBV30	many	TRBJ1-1	CAWSHRGLPFF
TRBV7-2	few	TRBJ2-2	CASSLRKGRSAGTGELFF
TRBV7-2	many	TRBJ1-2	CASTWTGQGSGYTF
TRBV12-3/TRBV12-4	many	TRBJ2-7	CASRPDRSTYEQYF
TRBV6-4	many	TRBJ1-5	CASSPRASNQPQHF
TRBV10-3	many	TRBJ1-5	CAISTTGDNQPQHF
TRBV29-1	many	TRBJ2-2	CSVEDHGWDTGELFF
TRBV3-1	many	TRBJ1-1	CASSQVEGASPAFF
TRBV5-1	once	TRBJ1-2	CASSGRDSGNYGYTF
TRBV5-1	many	TRBJ2-4	CATSRVGVGIQYF
TRBV12-3/TRBV12-4	many	TRBJ1-4	CASRTSTGGTTNEKLFF
TRBV7-8	.	TRBJ1-1	CASSPRAGTGGTEAFF
TRBV7-2	many	TRBJ2-1	CASSGSGREQFF
TRBV12-3/TRBV12-4	.	TRBJ2-2	CASSPSGGALTSGELFF
TRBV10-3	.	TRBJ2-5	CAIKQGEGETQYF